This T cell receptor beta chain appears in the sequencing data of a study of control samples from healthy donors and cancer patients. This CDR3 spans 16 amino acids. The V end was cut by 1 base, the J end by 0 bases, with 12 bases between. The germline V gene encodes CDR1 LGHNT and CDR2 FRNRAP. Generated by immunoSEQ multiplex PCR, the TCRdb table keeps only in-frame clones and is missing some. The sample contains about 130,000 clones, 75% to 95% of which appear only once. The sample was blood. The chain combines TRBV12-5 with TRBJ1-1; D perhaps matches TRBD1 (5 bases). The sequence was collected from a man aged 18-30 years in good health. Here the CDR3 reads CASGLGGGAMNTEAFF. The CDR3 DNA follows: TGTGCTAGTGGTTTGGGCGGAGGGGCCATGAACACTGAAGCTTTCTTT.